The 2 T cell receptor beta chains in this list originate from one sample, sequenced in a study of cytotoxic CD8 clonotypes in ibrutinib-treated CLL. Measured with immunoSEQ multiplex PCR; TCRdb has only the in-frame clones, and not every one. Among about 130,000 clones listed, approximately 81% were seen once. The sample consisted of PBMCs, taken after 12 months of ibrutinib treatment. The receptors were sampled from a human donor with chronic lymphocytic leukemia.

The chain joins TRBV18 to TRBJ2-3; no definite D call. The germline V gene encodes CDR1 KGHSH and CDR2 LQKENI. Trimming removed 8 bases at V and 4 bases at J, with 10 bases between. This CDR3 is built from 12 residues. CDR3 protein: CASAASADTQYF. The CDR3 DNA follows: TGTGCCAGCGCCGCCAGCGCAGATACGCAGTATTTT.

The rearrangement joins TRBV16 to TRBJ1-2; D gene ambiguous. Trimming cost V 0 bases and J 4 bases, with 12 bases left between them. Per germline, CDR1 KGHSY and CDR2 FQNENV. The CDR3 consists of 15 residues. CDR3 sequence reads: CASSQSPRMVYGYTF. CDR3 DNA sequence: TGTGCCAGCAGCCAATCGCCCCGGATGGTCTATGGCTACACCTTC.